This T cell receptor beta chain was captured in a study of T cell responses to AZD1222 COVID-19 vaccine. Study-wide results and caveats: Across spike, vaccine-associated CD4 TCRs were found, dominant at 160-218 and 743-854. Reportedly, nearly half the spike-specific TCRs target unmutated variant regions. There were mostly white British donors and more females than males, and clonal diversity was possibly underestimated. None of the repertoires were sampled until the peak T cell response had passed.

Clones were read by immunoSEQ multiplex PCR, and TCRdb kept only the in-frame ones, dropping some. The profile covers about 160,000 clones, with 88% appearing a single time and roughly 5% taken by the ten largest. A word on this clone: Its specificity is unknown.

CDR1 is MNHEY and CDR2 is SMNVEV in the germline V gene (reference sequence). This CDR3 spans 21 amino acids. The junction had 23 bases not matched to a gene; V was cut back by 3 bases and J by 7 bases. V is TRBV27 and J is TRBJ1-6, with 8 nucleotides matching TRBD1. The starting material was peripheral blood, obtained on day 0 of AZD1222 vaccination. This sequence was found in an adult in good health. This chain's CDR3 is CASSFASPRGRMLGGNSPLHF. The DNA for the CDR3 is TGTGCCAGCAGTTTCGCCTCCCCCAGGGGGCGAATGTTGGGAGGCAATTCACCCCTCCACTTT.